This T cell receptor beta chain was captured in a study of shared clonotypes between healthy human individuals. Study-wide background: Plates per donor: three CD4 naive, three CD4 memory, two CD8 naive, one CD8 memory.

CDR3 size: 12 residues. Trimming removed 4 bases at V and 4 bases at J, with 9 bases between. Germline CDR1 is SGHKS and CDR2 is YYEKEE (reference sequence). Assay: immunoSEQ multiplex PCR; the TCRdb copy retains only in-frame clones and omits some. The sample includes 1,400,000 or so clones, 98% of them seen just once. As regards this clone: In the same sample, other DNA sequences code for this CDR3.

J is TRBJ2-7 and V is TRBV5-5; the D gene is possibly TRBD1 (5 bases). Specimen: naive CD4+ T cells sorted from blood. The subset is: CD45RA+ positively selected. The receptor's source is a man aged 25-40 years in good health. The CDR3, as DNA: TGTGCCAGCAGCCGCGACAGTTACGAGCAGTACTTC. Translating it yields CASSRDSYEQYF. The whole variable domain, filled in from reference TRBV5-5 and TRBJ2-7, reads DAGVTQSPTHLIKTRGQQVTLRCSPISGHKSVSWYQQVLGQGPQFIFQYYEKEERGRGNFPDRFSARQFPNYSSELNVNALLLGDSALYLCASSRDSYEQYFGPGTRLTVT.